The rows below give T cell receptor beta chains drawn from one sample of a study of shared clonotypes between healthy human individuals. Profiling relied on immunoSEQ multiplex PCR, and the TCRdb table lists in-frame clones only, not all of them. Among approximately 2,000,000 clones listed, less than 95% were seen once. What was sequenced was naive CD4+ T cells from PBMCs. The receptors were gathered from a man younger than 35 in good health. Some clones in this sample may be carry-over from other donors' samples. The CDR3 runs from the conserved cysteine through the conserved F or W. The D gene is left open where the match is weak. The listing skips clone size in some rows; elsewhere it reads once, few, many or a size class.

D gene: TRBD1; clone size: NA; J gene: TRBJ2-1; V gene: TRBV4-3; CDR3 protein: CASSQDIQGRFYNEQFF; CDR3 DNA: TGCGCCAGCAGCCAAGATATACAGGGGCGGTTCTACAATGAGCAGTTCTTC
D gene: TRBD1; clone size: NA; J gene: TRBJ1-5; V gene: TRBV7-8; CDR3 protein: CASSRTGPGVSNQPQHF; CDR3 DNA: TGTGCCAGCAGCCGGACAGGCCCCGGGGTTAGCAATCAGCCCCAGCATTTT
D gene: TRBD1; clone size: once; J gene: TRBJ1-2; V gene: TRBV28; CDR3 protein: CASSSTGANNYGYTF; CDR3 DNA: TGTGCCAGCAGCTCGACAGGGGCTAACAACTATGGCTACACCTTC
D gene: TRBD2; clone size: NA; J gene: TRBJ2-1; V gene: TRBV7-2; CDR3 protein: CASSFNLAGEGFF; CDR3 DNA: TGTGCCAGCAGCTTTAACTTAGCGGGAGAGGGGTTCTTC
D gene: TRBD2; clone size: once; J gene: TRBJ2-1; V gene: TRBV19; CDR3 protein: CASSINLADNEQFF; CDR3 DNA: TGTGCCAGTAGTATTAACCTAGCGGACAATGAGCAGTTCTTC
D gene: NA; clone size: NA; J gene: TRBJ1-2; V gene: TRBV18; CDR3 protein: CASARTNYGYTF; CDR3 DNA: TGTGCCAGCGCACGTACTAACTATGGCTACACCTTC
D gene: TRBD1; clone size: NA; J gene: TRBJ2-7; V gene: TRBV6-1; CDR3 protein: CASSGGQGMEQYF; CDR3 DNA: TGTGCCAGCAGTGGAGGACAGGGCATGGAGCAGTACTTC
D gene: NA; clone size: NA; J gene: TRBJ2-5; V gene: TRBV7-7; CDR3 protein: CASSSGQLETQYF; CDR3 DNA: TGTGCCAGCAGCTCAGGACAGTTAGAGACCCAGTACTTC
D gene: NA; clone size: NA; J gene: TRBJ2-5; V gene: TRBV5-4; CDR3 protein: CASSFFQAVSYQETQYF; CDR3 DNA: TGTGCCAGCAGCTTTTTCCAGGCTGTTTCGTACCAAGAGACCCAGTACTTC
D gene: NA; clone size: once; J gene: TRBJ1-4; V gene: TRBV11-2; CDR3 protein: CASSLDLAVKLFF; CDR3 DNA: TGTGCCAGCAGCTTAGATCTGGCAGTAAAACTGTTTTTT
D gene: TRBD1; clone size: NA; J gene: TRBJ2-1; V gene: TRBV30; CDR3 protein: CAWSTGTGIPQFF; CDR3 DNA: TGTGCCTGGAGTACCGGGACAGGGATCCCCCAGTTCTTC
D gene: NA; clone size: few; J gene: TRBJ2-5; V gene: TRBV5-1; CDR3 protein: CASSLGQGGETQYF; CDR3 DNA: TGCGCCAGCAGCTTGGGGCAGGGTGGGGAGACCCAGTACTTC
D gene: NA; clone size: NA; J gene: TRBJ1-5; V gene: TRBV10-2; CDR3 protein: CASSARIGSNQPQHF; CDR3 DNA: TGCGCCAGCAGTGCCCGTATTGGTAGCAATCAGCCCCAGCATTTT
D gene: TRBD1; clone size: NA; J gene: TRBJ2-1; V gene: TRBV5-1; CDR3 protein: CASSSGQGQVDEQFF; CDR3 DNA: TGCGCCAGCAGCTCGGGACAGGGCCAGGTCGATGAGCAGTTCTTC
D gene: TRBD2; clone size: NA; J gene: TRBJ2-7; V gene: TRBV4-1; CDR3 protein: CASSLPTSGKYEQYF; CDR3 DNA: TGCGCCAGCAGCTTACCGACTAGCGGGAAGTACGAGCAGTACTTC
D gene: TRBD1; clone size: NA; J gene: TRBJ2-7; V gene: TRBV11-2; CDR3 protein: CASSTRPGQADEQYF; CDR3 DNA: TGTGCCAGCAGCACCCGACCGGGACAGGCCGACGAGCAGTACTTC
D gene: TRBD1; clone size: NA; J gene: TRBJ1-1; V gene: TRBV5-3; CDR3 protein: CARSPLRDSTEAFF; CDR3 DNA: TGTGCCAGAAGCCCACTCCGGGACAGCACTGAAGCTTTCTTT